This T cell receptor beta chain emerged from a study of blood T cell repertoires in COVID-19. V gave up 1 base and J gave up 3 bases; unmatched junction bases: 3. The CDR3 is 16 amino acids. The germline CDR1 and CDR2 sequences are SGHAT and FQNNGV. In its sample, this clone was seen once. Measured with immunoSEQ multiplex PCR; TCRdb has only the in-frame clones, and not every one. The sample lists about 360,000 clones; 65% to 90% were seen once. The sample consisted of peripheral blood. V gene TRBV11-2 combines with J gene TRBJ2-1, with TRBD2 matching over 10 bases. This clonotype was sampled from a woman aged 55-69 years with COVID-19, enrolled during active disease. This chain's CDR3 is CASSLVAGGRYNEQFF. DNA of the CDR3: TGTGCCAGCAGCTTAGTAGCGGGGGGCCGCTACAATGAGCAGTTCTTC.